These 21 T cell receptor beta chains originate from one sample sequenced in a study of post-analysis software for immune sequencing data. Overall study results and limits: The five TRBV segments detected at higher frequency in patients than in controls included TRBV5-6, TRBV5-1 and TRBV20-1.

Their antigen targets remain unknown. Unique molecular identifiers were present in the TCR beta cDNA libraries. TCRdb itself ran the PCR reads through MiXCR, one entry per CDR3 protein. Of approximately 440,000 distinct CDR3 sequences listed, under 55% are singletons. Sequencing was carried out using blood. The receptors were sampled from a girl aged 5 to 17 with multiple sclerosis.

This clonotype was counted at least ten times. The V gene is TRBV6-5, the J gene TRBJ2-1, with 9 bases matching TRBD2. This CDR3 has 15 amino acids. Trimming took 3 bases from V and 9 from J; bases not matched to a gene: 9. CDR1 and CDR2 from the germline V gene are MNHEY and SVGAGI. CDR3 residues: CASSYRTSDAGEQFF. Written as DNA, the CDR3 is TGTGCCAGCAGTTATCGGACTAGCGATGCGGGTGAGCAGTTCTTC.

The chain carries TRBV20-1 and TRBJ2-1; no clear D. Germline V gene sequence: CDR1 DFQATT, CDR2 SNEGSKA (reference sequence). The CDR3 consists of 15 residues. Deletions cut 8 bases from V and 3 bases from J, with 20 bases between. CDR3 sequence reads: CSISSGVAYYNEQFF. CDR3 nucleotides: TGCAGTATTTCTTCTGGCGTCGCTTACTACAATGAGCAGTTCTTC.

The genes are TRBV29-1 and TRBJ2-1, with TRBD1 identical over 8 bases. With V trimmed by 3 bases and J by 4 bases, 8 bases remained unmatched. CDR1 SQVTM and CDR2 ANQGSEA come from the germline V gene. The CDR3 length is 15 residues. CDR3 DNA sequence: TGCAGCGTTGAGGGTCGGGGACAGGCGTACAATGAGCAGTTCTTC. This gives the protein CSVEGRGQAYNEQFF.

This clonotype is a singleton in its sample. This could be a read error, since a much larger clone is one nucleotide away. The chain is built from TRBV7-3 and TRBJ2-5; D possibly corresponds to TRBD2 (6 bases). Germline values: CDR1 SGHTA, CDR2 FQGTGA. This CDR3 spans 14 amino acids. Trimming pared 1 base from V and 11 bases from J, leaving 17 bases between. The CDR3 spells CASSLMGFGGEQYF. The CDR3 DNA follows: TGTGCCAGCAGCTTAATGGGGTTCGGGGGTGAGCAGTACTTC.

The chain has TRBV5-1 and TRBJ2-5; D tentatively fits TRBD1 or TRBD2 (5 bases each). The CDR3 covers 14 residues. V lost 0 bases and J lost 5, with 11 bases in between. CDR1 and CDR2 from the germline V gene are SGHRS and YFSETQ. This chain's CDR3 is CASSLALGEETQYF. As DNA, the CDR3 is TGCGCCAGCAGCTTGGCATTGGGGGAGGAGACCCAGTACTTC.

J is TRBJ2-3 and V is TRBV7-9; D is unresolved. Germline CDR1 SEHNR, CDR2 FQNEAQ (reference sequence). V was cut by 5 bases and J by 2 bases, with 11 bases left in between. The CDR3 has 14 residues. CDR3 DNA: TGTGCCAGCAGCCGTGGGCCAGCCACAGATACGCAGTATTTT. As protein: CASSRGPATDTQYF.

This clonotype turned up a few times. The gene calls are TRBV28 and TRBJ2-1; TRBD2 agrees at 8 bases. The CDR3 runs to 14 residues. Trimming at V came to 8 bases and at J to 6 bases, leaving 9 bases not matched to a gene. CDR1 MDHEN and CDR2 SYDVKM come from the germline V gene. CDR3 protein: CASAPGGPFNEQFF. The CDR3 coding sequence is TGTGCCAGCGCCCCGGGAGGGCCTTTCAATGAGCAGTTCTTC.

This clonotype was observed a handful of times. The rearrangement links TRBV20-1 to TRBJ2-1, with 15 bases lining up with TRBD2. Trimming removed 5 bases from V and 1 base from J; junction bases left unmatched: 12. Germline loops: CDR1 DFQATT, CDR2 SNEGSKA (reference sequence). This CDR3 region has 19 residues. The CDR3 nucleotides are TGCAGTGCTGGGGGCCTGGGGACTAGCGGGAGGCCATCCTACAATGAGCAGTTCTTC. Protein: CSAGGLGTSGRPSYNEQFF.

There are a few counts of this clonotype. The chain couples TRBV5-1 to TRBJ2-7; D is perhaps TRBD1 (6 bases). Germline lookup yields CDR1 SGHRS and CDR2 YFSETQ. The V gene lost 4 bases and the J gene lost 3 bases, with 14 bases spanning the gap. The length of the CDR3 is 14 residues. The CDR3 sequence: CASSDRTRGYEQYF. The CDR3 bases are TGCGCCAGCAGCGACAGGACCCGAGGCTACGAGCAGTACTTC.

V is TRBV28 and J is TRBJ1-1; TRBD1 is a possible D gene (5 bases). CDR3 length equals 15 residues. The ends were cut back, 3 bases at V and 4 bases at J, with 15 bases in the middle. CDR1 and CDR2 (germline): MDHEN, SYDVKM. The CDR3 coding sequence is TGTGCCAGCAGTTTGGGCGGGGCTGGGGTCACTGAAGCTTTCTTT. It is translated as CASSLGGAGVTEAFF.

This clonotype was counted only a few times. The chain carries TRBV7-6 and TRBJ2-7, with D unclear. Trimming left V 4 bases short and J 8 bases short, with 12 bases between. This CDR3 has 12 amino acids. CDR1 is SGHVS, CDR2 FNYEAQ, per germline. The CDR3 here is CASSSETVKQYF. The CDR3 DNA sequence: TGTGCCAGCAGCTCGGAGACTGTAAAGCAGTACTTC.

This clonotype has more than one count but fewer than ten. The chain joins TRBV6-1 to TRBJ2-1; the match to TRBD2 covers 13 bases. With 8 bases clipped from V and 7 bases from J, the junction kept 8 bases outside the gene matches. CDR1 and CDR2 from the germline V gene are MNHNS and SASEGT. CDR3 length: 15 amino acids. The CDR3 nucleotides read TGTGCCAGCCGACTACTAGCGGGAGGGCCAAATGAGCAGTTCTTC. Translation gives CASRLLAGGPNEQFF.

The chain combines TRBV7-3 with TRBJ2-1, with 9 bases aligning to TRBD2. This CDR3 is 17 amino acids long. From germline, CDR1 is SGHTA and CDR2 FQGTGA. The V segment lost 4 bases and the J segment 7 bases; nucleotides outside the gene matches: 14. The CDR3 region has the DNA TGTGCCAGCAGCTCCGCTCCCTTAGCGGGAGTTGGTAATGAGCAGTTCTTC. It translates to CASSSAPLAGVGNEQFF.

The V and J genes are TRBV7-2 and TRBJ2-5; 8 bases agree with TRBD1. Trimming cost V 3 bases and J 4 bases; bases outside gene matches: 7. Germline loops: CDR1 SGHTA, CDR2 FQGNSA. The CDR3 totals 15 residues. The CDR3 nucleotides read TGTGCCAGCAGCTTCCAGACAGGGGCAGGAGAGACCCAGTACTTC. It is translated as CASSFQTGAGETQYF.

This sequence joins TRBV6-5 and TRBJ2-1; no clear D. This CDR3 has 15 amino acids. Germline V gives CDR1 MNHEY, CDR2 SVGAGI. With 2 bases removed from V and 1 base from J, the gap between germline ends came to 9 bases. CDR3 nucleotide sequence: TGTGCCAGCAGTTACAGACTTGTATCCTACAATGAGCAGTTCTTC. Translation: CASSYRLVSYNEQFF.

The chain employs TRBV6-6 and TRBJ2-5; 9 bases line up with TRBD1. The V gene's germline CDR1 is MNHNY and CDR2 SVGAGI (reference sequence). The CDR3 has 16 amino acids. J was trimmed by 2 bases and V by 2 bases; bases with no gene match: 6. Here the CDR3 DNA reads TGTGCCAGCAGTTACCTCCGGGACAGGGAGCAAGAGACCCAGTACTTC. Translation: CASSYLRDREQETQYF.

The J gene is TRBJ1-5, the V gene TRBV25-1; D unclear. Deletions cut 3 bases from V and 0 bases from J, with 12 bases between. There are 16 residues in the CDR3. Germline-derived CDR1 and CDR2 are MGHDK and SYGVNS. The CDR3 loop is CASSERADLSNQPQHF. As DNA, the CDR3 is TGTGCCAGCAGTGAGAGGGCAGATCTTAGCAATCAGCCCCAGCATTTT.

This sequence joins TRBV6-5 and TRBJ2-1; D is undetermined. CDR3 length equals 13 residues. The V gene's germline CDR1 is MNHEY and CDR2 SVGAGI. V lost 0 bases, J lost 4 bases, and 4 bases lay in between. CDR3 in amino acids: CASSYSGYNEQFF. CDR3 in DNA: TGTGCCAGCAGTTACTCGGGTTACAATGAGCAGTTCTTC.

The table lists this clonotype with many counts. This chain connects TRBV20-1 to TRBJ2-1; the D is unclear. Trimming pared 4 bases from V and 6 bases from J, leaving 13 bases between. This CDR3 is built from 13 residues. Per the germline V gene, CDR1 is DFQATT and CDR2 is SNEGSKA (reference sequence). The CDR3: CSATLPLGNEQFF. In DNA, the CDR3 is TGCAGTGCTACGTTACCTCTAGGCAATGAGCAGTTCTTC.

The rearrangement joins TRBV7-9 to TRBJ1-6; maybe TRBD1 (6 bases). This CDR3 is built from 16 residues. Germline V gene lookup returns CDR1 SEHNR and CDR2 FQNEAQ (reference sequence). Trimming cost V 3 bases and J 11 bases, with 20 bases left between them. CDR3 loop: CASSFAGTLGNTPLHF. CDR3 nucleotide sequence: TGTGCCAGCAGCTTTGCCGGGACACTAGGAAATACACCCCTCCACTTT.

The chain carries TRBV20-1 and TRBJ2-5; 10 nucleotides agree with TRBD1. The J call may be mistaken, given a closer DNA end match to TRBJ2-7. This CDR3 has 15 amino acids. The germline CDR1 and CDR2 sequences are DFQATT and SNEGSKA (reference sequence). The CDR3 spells CSARDFGTGESEQYF. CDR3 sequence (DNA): TGCAGTGCTAGAGATTTTGGGACAGGGGAGAGCGAGCAGTACTTC.